This entry concerns a single T cell receptor (beta chain). Its antigen is as yet unknown. Sequenced by immunoSEQ multiplex PCR; TCRdb stores in-frame clones only, minus some. The table records some 180,000 clones, 80% to 90% of them present only once. Trimming at V came to 4 bases and at J to 6 bases, leaving 15 bases not matched to a gene. The CDR3 contains 16 residues. Germline CDR1 KGHSY, CDR2 FQNENV. The sample is drawn from a study of cytomegalovirus exposure and HLA in healthy donors. General study findings and limits: In vitro experiments confirmed that a few CMV-associated chains were specific for CMV antigens. Subsequent analysis of the roughly 120 validation repertoires found a tendency for first-cohort TCR clusters to co-occur. Approximately 160 TCR beta chains were listed as cytomegalovirus-associated.

The J gene is TRBJ2-7, the V gene TRBV16; 7 bases are a match to TRBD1. This receptor was identified in a woman aged 25 to 39 in good health and CMV-seronegative. The sample consisted of PBMCs. DNA for the CDR3: TGTGCCAGCAGCCTTTATCGACAGGGAAATGTTCGCGAGCAGTACTTC. Protein product: CASSLYRQGNVREQYF.